These 11 T cell receptor beta chains originate from one sample sequenced in a study of T-cell reconstitution after alpha-beta-depleted transplantation in children. During its preparation, the TCRbeta library received unique molecular identifiers. Using its own MiXCR run on the PCR reads, TCRdb lists one record per CDR3 protein. This sample has about 420,000 distinct CDR3 sequences, with 15% to 20% found just once. The sample was PBMCs, mostly from graft donor cells, taken 360 days after TCRalphabeta/CD19-depleted stem cell transplant. The receptor source for this set is a boy less than two years old who had a stem cell transplant for Wiskott-Aldrich syndrome, so the T cells may come from the graft donor.

The chain couples TRBV5-1 to TRBJ2-7; the D is unclear. This CDR3 has 13 amino acids. V was clipped by 2 bases and J by 3 bases, with 9 bases between them. Germline assignment: CDR1 SGHRS and CDR2 YFSETQ. In DNA form, the CDR3 reads TGCGCCAGCAGCTTTACTGGGGTCTACGAGCAGTACTTC. The encoded protein is CASSFTGVYEQYF.

CDR3 region: CSAHQGMGEKLFF. As DNA, the CDR3 is TGCAGTGCCCACCAGGGGATGGGAGAAAAACTGTTTTTT. The V and J genes are TRBV20-1 and TRBJ1-4; perhaps TRBD1 as D (6 bases). Per the germline V gene, CDR1 is DFQATT and CDR2 is SNEGSKA (reference sequence). Trimming took 6 bases from V and 8 from J, leaving 16 bases between them. This CDR3 has 13 amino acids.

This clonotype turned up a few times. The V call is TRBV13, the J call TRBJ2-1, with 13 nucleotides matching TRBD2. The CDR3 totals 16 residues. The V and J ends lost 3 bases and 4 bases, in that order; junction bases with no gene match: 3. Germline V gene data show CDR1 as PRHDT and CDR2 as FYEKMQ (reference sequence). Written as DNA, the CDR3 is TGTGCCAGCAGCTTCCTGACTAGCGGGGGGTACAATGAGCAGTTCTTC. Translated: CASSFLTSGGYNEQFF.

This clonotype showed up many times. The chain joins TRBV12-3 or TRBV12-4 to TRBJ2-5, with D tentatively TRBD2 (5 bases). V dropped 0 bases and J dropped 4 bases, with 9 bases sitting between them. The CDR3 spans 14 residues. The CDR3 is CASSLAGVGETQYF. The CDR3 nucleotides read TGTGCCAGCAGTTTAGCGGGAGTGGGAGAGACCCAGTACTTC.

This clonotype was found many times. This chain connects TRBV12-3 or TRBV12-4 to TRBJ2-1; 12 bases align to TRBD2. The length of the CDR3 is 16 residues. V shed 5 bases, J shed 5 bases, and the junction held 7 bases outside the gene matches. CDR3 nucleotide sequence: TGTGCCAGCAGTCGACCGGGACTAGCGGGTAACAATGAGCAGTTCTTC. It specifies CASSRPGLAGNNEQFF.

This clonotype showed up just a few times. This chain links TRBV12-3 or TRBV12-4 with TRBJ1-1; D is perhaps TRBD1 (6 bases). Trimming left V 8 bases short and J 7 bases short, with 14 bases between. The CDR3 runs to 12 residues. The CDR3 protein is CASGGHAREAFF. As DNA, the CDR3 is TGTGCCAGCGGGGGACATGCCCGTGAAGCTTTCTTT.

This chain joins TRBV29-1 and TRBJ2-3; TRBD1 or TRBD2 may be the D gene (5 bases each). V was cut by 3 bases and J by 3 bases, with 16 bases left in between. CDR1 is SQVTM and CDR2 is ANQGSEA in the germline V gene. CDR3 length: 15 amino acids. The CDR3 reads CSVDPRGARTDTQYF. The CDR3 bases are TGCAGCGTTGACCCGAGAGGGGCTAGGACAGATACGCAGTATTTT.

The gene calls are TRBV2 and TRBJ2-1; 8 bases are shared with TRBD1. Germline V CDR1 and CDR2: SNHLY, FYNNEI. J lost 6 bases, V lost 4 bases, and 8 bases had no gene match. This CDR3 has 15 residues. CDR3 loop: CASSVGQVSGNEQFF. The CDR3 coding sequence is TGTGCCAGCAGTGTGGGACAGGTCAGCGGCAATGAGCAGTTCTTC.

The rearrangement uses TRBV7-8 and TRBJ2-2; the D is unclear. From germline, CDR1 is SGHVS and CDR2 FQNEAQ. Trimming stripped 5 bases from V and 5 bases from J, with 9 bases between. The CDR3 consists of 13 residues. CDR3 loop: CASSVFATGELFF. The CDR3 nucleotides read TGTGCCAGCAGCGTCTTTGCTACCGGGGAGCTGTTTTTT.

The sample holds a few counts of this clonotype. The junction does not match germline at one end; this may be a read error. The chain links TRBV7-9 to TRBJ1-2, with 8 positions matching TRBD1. Looked up from germline, CDR1 is SEHNR and CDR2 is FQNEAQ (reference sequence). CDR3 length: 16 residues. The CDR3 DNA is TGTGCTAGCAGCTCGGCGGGACAGGAGAAAGGATATGGCTACACCTTC. It codes for CASSSAGQEKGYGYTF.

At least ten counts were recorded for this clonotype. This rearrangement joins TRBV12-3 or TRBV12-4 to TRBJ2-6; tentative D call: TRBD2 (6 bases). V shed 3 bases and J shed 0 bases, with 12 bases lying between them. The CDR3 consists of 17 residues. The CDR3 protein is CASSLQQTSSGANVLTF. DNA of the CDR3: TGTGCCAGCAGTTTGCAACAGACTAGCTCTGGGGCCAACGTCCTGACTTTC.